Below, one TCR beta chain is given with its context. This sample is part of a study of blood T cell repertoires in COVID-19. Study summary: Spain, Italy and the United States supplied samples that represented acute and convalescent COVID-19.

Sequenced by immunoSEQ multiplex PCR; TCRdb stores in-frame clones only, minus some. This table has fewer than 350,000 clones, about 86% appearing once. With V trimmed by 8 bases and J by 2 bases, 8 bases remained unmatched. The germline gives CDR1 LGHDT, CDR2 YNNKEL (reference sequence). This CDR3 comprises 15 residues. The sequence was obtained from a woman between 55 and 75 years old with active or convalescent COVID-19. The sample was peripheral blood. The chain carries TRBV3-1 (or the pseudogene TRBV3-2) and TRBJ1-2; 10 nucleotides line up with TRBD1. The CDR3 spells CASGRPGQGNYGYTF. The CDR3 DNA is TGTGCCAGCGGCAGACCGGGACAGGGGAACTATGGCTACACCTTC.